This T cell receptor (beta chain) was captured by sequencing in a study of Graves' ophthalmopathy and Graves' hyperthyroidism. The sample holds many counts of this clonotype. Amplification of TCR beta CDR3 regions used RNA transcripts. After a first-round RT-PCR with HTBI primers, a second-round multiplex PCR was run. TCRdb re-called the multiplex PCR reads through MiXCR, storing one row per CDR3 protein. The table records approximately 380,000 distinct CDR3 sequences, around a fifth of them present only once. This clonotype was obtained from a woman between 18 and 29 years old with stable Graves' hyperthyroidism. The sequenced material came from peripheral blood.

CDR3 amino acids: CASTGLTYEQYF. The CDR3 nucleotides are TGTGCCAGCACGGGACTAACCTACGAGCAGTACTTC. The chain has TRBV28 and TRBJ2-7; 7 bases line up with TRBD2. CDR1 MDHEN and CDR2 SYDVKM come from the germline V gene. The V gene end was trimmed by 7 bases and the J gene end by 2 bases; junction bases not matched to a gene: 2. There are 12 residues in the CDR3.